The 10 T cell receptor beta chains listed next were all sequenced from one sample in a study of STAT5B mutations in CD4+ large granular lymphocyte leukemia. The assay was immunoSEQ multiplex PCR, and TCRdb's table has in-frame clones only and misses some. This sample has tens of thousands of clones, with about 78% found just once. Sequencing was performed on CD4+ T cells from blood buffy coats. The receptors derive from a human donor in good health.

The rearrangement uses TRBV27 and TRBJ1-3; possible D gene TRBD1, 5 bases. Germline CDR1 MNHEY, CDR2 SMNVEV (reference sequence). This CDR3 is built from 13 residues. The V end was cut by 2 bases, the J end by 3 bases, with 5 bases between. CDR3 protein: CASSLGGGNTIYF. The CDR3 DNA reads TGTGCCAGCAGTTTAGGGGGTGGAAACACCATATATTTT.

CDR3 in DNA: TGCGCCAGCAGCTTAACGTTCGACACTAACTATGGCTACACCTTC. Its protein is CASSLTFDTNYGYTF. The J gene is TRBJ1-2, the V gene TRBV5-1; D is undetermined. The CDR3 is 15 residues long. Germline CDR1 SGHRS, CDR2 YFSETQ. Trimming pared 2 bases from V and 0 bases from J, leaving 11 bases between.

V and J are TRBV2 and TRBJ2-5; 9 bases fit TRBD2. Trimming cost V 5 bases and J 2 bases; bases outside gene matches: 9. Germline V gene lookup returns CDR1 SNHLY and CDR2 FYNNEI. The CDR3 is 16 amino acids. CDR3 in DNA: TGTGCCAGCAGTCTGAGTTCGCTAGCGGGACAAGAGACCCAGTACTTC. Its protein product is CASSLSSLAGQETQYF.

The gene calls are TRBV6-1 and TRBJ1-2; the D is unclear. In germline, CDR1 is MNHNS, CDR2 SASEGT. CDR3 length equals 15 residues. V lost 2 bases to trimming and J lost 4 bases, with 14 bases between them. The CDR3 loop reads CASSELMVSSYGYTF. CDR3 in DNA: TGTGCCAGCAGTGAACTCATGGTCTCCTCCTATGGCTACACCTTC.

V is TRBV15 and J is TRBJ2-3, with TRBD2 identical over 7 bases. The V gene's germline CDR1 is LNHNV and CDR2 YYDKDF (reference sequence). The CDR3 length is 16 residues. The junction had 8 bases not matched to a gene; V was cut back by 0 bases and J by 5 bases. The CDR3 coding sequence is TGTGCCACCAGCAGAGATGGGGCAGGGAGGGGAGATACGCAGTATTTT. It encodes CATSRDGAGRGDTQYF.

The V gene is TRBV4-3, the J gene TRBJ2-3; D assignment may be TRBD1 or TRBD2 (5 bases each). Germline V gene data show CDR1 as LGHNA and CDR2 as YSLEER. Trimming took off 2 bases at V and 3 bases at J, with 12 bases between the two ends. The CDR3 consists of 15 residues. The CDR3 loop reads CASSQRGLGTDTQYF. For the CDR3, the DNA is TGCGCCAGCAGCCAACGGGGCCTTGGGACAGATACGCAGTATTTT.

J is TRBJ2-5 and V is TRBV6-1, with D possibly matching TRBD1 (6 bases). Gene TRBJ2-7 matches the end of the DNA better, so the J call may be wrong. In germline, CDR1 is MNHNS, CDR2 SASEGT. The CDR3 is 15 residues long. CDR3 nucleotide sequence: TGTGCCAGCAGTGAATATTGGGGGACACCCTACGAGCAGTACTTC. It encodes CASSEYWGTPYEQYF.

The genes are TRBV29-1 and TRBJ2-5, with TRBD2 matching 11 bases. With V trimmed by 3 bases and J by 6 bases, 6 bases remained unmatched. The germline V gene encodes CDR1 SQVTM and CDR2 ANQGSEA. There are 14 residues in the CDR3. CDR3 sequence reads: CSVDSGGAGKTQYF. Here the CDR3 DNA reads TGCAGCGTTGATAGCGGGGGGGCCGGGAAGACCCAGTACTTC.

CDR3 sequence reads: CASSSPSGGIYSYNEQFF. The CDR3 nucleotides read TGTGCCAGCAGCTCCCCTAGCGGGGGGATCTACTCCTACAATGAGCAGTTCTTC. The J gene is TRBJ2-1, the V gene TRBV7-3; 11 bases agree with TRBD2. Germline V CDR1 and CDR2: SGHTA, FQGTGA. J was trimmed by 0 bases and V by 4 bases; bases with no gene match: 8. This CDR3 comprises 18 residues.

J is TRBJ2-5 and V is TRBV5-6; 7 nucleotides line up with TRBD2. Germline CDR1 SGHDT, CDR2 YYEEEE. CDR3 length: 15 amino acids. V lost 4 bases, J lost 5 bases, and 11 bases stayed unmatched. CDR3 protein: CASSGMTSFRETQYF. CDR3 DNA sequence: TGTGCCAGCAGCGGGATGACTAGCTTCAGGGAGACCCAGTACTTC. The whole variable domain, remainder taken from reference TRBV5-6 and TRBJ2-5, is DAGVTQSPTHLIKTRGQQVTLRCSPKSGHDTVSWYQQALGQGPQFIFQYYEEEERQRGNFPDRFSGHQFPNYSSELNVNALLLGDSALYLCASSGMTSFRETQYFGPGTRLLVL.